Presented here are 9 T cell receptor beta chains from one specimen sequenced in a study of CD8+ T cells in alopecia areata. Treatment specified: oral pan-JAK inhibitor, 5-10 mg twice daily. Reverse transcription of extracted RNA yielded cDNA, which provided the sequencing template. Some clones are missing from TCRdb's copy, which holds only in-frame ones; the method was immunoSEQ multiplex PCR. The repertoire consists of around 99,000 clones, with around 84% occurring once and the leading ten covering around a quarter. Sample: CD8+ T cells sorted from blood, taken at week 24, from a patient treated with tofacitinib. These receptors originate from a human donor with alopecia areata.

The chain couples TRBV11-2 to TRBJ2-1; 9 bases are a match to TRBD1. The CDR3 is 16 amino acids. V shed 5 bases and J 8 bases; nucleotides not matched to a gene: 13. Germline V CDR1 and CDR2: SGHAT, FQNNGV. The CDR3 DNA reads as TGTGCCAGCAGCCTAGCCCGCTTCACAGGGGGCCATGAGCAGTTCTTC. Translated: CASSLARFTGGHEQFF.

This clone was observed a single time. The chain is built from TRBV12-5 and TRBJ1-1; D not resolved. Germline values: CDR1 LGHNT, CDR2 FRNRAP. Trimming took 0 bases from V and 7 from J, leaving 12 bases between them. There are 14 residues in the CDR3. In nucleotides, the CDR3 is TGTGCTAGTGGTTTGGTAATCTCTGGACGTGAAGCTTTCTTT. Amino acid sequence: CASGLVISGREAFF. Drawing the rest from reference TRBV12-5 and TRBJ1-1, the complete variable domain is DARVTQTPRHKVTEMGQEVTMRCQPILGHNTVFWYRQTMMQGLELLAYFRNRAPLDDSGMPKDRFSAEMPDATLATLKIQPSEPRDSAVYFCASGLVISGREAFFGQGTRLTVV.

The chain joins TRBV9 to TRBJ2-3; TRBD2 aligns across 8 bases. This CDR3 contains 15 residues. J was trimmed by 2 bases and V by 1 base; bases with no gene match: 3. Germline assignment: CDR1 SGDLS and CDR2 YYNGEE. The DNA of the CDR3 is TGTGCCAGCAGCGTATCCGGGAGGGACACAGATACGCAGTATTTT. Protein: CASSVSGRDTDTQYF.

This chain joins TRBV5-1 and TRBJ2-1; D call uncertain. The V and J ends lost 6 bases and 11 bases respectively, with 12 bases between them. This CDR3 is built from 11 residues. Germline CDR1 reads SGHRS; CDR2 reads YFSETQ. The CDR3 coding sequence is TGCGCCAGCAACGGGCTTCGGAAGCAGTTCTTC. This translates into CASNGLRKQFF. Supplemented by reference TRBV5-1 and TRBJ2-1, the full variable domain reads KAGVTQTPRYLIKTRGQQVTLSCSPISGHRSVSWYQQTPGQGLQFLFEYFSETQRNKGNFPGRFSGRQFSNSRSEMNVSTLELGDSALYLCASNGLRKQFFGPGTRLTVL.

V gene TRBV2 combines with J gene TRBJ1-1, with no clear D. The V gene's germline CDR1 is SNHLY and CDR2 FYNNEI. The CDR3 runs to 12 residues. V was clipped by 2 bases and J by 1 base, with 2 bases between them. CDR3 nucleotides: TGTGCCAGCAGTGAACCGAACACTGAAGCTTTCTTT. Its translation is CASSEPNTEAFF. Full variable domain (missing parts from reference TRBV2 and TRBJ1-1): EPEVTQTPSHQVTQMGQEVILRCVPISNHLYFYWYRQILGQKVEFLVSFYNNEISEKSEIFDDQFSVERPDGSNFTLKIRSTKLEDSAMYFCASSEPNTEAFFGQGTRLTVV.

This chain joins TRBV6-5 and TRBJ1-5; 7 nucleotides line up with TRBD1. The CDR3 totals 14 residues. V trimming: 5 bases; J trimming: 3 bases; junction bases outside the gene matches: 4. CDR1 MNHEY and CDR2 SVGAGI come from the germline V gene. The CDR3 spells CASSPRGSNQPQHF. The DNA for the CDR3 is TGTGCCAGCAGTCCCAGGGGGTCCAATCAGCCCCAGCATTTT.

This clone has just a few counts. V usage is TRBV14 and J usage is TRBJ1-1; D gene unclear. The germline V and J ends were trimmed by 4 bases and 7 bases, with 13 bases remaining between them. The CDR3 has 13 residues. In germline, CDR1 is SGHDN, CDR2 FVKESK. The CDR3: CASSPLDGVEAFF. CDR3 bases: TGTGCCAGCAGCCCCTTGGACGGAGTTGAAGCTTTCTTT.

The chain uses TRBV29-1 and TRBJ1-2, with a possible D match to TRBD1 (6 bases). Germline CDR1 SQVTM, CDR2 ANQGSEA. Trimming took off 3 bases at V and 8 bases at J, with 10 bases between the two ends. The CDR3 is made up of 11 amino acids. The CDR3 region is CSVDYRDGYTF. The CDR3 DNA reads TGCAGCGTTGATTACAGGGACGGCTACACCTTC.

CDR3 nucleotides: TGTGCCAGCAGCTCCCCCGGTGGGGCCGAGGGGCAGTACTTC. Translating gives CASSSPGGAEGQYF. The V and J genes are TRBV7-9 and TRBJ2-7; perhaps D is TRBD1 or TRBD2 (5 bases each). V gave up 4 bases and J gave up 9 bases, with 19 bases separating them. Germline V gene lookup returns CDR1 SEHNR and CDR2 FQNEAQ (reference sequence). This CDR3 is built from 14 residues.